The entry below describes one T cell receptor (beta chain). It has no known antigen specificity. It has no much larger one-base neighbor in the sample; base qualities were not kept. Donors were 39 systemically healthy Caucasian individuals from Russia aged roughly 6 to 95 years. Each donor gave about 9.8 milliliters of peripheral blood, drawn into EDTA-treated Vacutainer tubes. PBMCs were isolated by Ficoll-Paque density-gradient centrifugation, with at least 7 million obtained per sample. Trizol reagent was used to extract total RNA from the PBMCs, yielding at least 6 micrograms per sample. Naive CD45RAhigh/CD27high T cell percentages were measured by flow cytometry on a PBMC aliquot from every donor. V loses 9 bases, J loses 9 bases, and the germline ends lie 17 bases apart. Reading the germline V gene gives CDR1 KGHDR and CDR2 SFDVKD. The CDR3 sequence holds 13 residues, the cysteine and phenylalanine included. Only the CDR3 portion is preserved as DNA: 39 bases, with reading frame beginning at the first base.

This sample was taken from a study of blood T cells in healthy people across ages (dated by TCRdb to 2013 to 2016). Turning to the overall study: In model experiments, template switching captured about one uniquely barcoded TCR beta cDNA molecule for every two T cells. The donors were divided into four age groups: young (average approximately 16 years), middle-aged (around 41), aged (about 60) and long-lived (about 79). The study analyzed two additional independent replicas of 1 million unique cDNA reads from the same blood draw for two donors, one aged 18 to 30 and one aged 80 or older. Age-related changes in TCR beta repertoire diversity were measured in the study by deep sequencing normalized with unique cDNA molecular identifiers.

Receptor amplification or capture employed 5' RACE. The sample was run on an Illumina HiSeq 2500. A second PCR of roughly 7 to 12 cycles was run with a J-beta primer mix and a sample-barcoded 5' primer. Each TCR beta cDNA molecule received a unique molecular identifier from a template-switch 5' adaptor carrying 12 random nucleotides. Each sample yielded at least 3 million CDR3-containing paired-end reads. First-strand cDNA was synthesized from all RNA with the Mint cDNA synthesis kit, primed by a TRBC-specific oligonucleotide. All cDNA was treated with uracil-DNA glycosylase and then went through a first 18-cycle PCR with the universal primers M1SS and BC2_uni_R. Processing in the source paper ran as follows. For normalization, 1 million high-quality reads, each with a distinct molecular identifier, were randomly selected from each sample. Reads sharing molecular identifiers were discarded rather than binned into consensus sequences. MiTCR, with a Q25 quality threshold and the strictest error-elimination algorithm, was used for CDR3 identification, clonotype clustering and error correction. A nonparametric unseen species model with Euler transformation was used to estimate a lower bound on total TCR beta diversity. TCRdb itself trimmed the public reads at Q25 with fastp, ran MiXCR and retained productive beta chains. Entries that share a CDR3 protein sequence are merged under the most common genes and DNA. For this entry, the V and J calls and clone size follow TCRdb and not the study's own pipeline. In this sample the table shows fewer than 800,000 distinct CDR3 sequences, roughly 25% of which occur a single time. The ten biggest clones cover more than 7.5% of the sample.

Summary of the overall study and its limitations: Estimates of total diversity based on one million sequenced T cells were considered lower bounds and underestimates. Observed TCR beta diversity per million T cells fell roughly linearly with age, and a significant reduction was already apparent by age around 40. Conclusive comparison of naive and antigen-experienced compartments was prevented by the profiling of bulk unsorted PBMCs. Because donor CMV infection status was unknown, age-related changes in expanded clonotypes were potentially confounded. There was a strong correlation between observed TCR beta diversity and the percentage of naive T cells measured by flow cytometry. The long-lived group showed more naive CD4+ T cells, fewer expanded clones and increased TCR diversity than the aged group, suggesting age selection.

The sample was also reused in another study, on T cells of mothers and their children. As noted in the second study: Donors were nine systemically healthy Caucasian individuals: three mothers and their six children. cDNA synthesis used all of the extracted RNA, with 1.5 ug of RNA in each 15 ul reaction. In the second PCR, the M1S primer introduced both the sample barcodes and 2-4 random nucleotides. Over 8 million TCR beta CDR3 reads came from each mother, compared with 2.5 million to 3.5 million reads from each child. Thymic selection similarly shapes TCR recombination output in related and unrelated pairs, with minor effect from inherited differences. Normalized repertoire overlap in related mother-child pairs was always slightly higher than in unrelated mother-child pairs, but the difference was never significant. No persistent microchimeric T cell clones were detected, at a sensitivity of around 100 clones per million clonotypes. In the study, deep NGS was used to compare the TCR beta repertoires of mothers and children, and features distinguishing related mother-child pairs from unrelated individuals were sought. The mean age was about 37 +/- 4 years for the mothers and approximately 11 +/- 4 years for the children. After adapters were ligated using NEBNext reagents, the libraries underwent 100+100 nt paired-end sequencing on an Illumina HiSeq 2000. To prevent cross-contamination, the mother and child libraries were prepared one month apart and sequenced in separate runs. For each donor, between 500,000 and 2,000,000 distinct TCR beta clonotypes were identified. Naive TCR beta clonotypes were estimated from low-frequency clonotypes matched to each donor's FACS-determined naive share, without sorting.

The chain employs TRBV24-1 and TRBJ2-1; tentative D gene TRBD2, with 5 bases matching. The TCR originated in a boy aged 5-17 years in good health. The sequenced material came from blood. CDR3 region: CATERAPGAEQFF. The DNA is TGTGCCACCGAGAGGGCCCCCGGTGCTGAGCAGTTCTTC.